These T cell receptor beta chains were read from a single sample in a study of control samples from healthy donors and cancer patients. Profiled with immunoSEQ multiplex PCR; TCRdb holds only in-frame clones, not every one. The sample lists 100,000 to 150,000 clones; under 95% were seen once. The specimen was blood. These receptors all come from a man aged 18 to 30 in good health. The CDR3 runs from the conserved cysteine through the conserved F or W. The D gene is left open where the match is weak. Size values are once, few and many counts, or a class for expanded clones, and some rows have none.

CDR3,DNA,V,size,J,D
CASSVRGGVVNTEAFF,TGTGCCAGCAGTGTTCGGGGGGGCGTGGTGAACACTGAAGCTTTCTTT,TRBV2,.,TRBJ1-1,.
CASSYGVNSPLHF,TGTGCCAGCAGTTACGGGGTAAACTCACCCCTCCACTTT,TRBV6-5,few,TRBJ1-6,.
CASSLENQPQHF,TGTGCCAGCAGCTTGGAAAATCAGCCCCAGCATTTT,TRBV5-4,.,TRBJ1-5,.
CASSLGTGTGEDEQYF,TGTGCCAGCAGCTTAGGCACCGGGACAGGGGAAGACGAGCAGTACTTC,TRBV11-3,.,TRBJ2-7,TRBD1
CASSTQLAGTEQYF,TGTGCCAGTAGCACGCAACTAGCGGGGACTGAGCAGTACTTC,TRBV19,.,TRBJ2-5,TRBD2
CSASRLEGTQYF,TGCAGTGCTAGTCGGCTAGAGGGGACCCAGTACTTC,TRBV20-1,.,TRBJ2-5,.
CASSLTGSLTYEQYF,TGTGCCAGTAGTTTGACAGGCAGCCTGACCTACGAGCAGTACTTC,TRBV19,.,TRBJ2-7,.
CASSRSGDQPQHF,TGCGCCAGCAGCCGATCCGGTGATCAGCCCCAGCATTTT,TRBV5-1,.,TRBJ1-5,.
CAISESNGYEQYF,TGTGCCATCAGTGAGTCGAACGGTTACGAGCAGTACTTC,TRBV10-3,.,TRBJ2-7,.
CASDGLGNEQFF,TGTGCCTCGGACGGGTTAGGCAATGAGCAGTTCTTC,TRBV7-9,.,TRBJ2-1,.
CASTPTKNTEAFF,TGTGCCAGCACCCCGACAAAGAACACTGAAGCTTTCTTT,TRBV6-5,.,TRBJ1-1,.
CASSPELAGAWYF,TGTGCCAGCTCACCAGAACTAGCGGGAGCCTGGTACTTC,TRBV18,.,TRBJ2-4,TRBD2
CAFSIKGVRNEQFF,TGTGCCTTTTCGATAAAGGGGGTACGCAATGAGCAGTTCTTC,TRBV30,.,TRBJ2-1,.
CASSPLLRVMNTEAFF,TGTGCCAGTAGCCCCCTACTCAGGGTAATGAACACTGAAGCTTTCTTT,TRBV19,.,TRBJ1-1,.
CASSIWGNTEAFF,TGTGCCAGTAGTATCTGGGGGAACACTGAAGCTTTCTTT,TRBV19,.,TRBJ1-1,.
CATSREWGVNQPQHF,TGTGCCACCAGCAGAGAATGGGGGGTGAATCAGCCCCAGCATTTT,TRBV15,.,TRBJ1-5,.
CSALVDSSRYGYTF,TGCAGCGCCCTAGTGGACAGTAGCCGATATGGCTACACCTTC,TRBV29-1,.,TRBJ1-2,.
CASSTPGNRGFGYTF,TGTGCCAGTAGTACCCCCGGGAACAGGGGGTTTGGCTACACCTTC,TRBV19,once,TRBJ1-2,TRBD1
CASSQSTGGYNQPQHF,TGCGCCAGCAGTCAATCAACGGGGGGATACAATCAGCCCCAGCATTTT,TRBV23-1,.,TRBJ1-5,.
CASSRRQGANTGELFF,TGCGCCAGCAGTCGACGACAGGGGGCGAACACCGGGGAGCTGTTTTTT,TRBV4-1,.,TRBJ2-2,TRBD1
CASSAGQGKNSPLHF,TGTGCCAGCAGCGCAGGACAGGGGAAAAATTCACCCCTCCACTTT,TRBV9,.,TRBJ1-6,TRBD1
CASSAAGASTDTQYF,TGTGCCAGCAGCGCCGCAGGGGCTAGCACAGATACGCAGTATTTT,TRBV7-3,.,TRBJ2-3,.
CASTRGETQYF,TGTGCCAGCACCAGGGGAGAGACCCAGTACTTC,TRBV2,.,TRBJ2-5,.
CASSVVPTSHSNQPQHF,TGTGCCAGCAGCGTAGTACCGACATCTCATAGCAATCAGCCCCAGCATTTT,TRBV7-8,.,TRBJ1-5,.
CASSKAGSPTLGQPQHF,TGTGCCAGCAGTAAGGCAGGGAGCCCCACATTAGGCCAGCCCCAGCATTTT,TRBV7-9,.,TRBJ1-5,.
CASSLGWLAGAIRTDTQYF,TGTGCCAGCAGCCTCGGTTGGCTAGCGGGGGCAATTCGCACGGATACGCAGTATTTT,TRBV5-8,.,TRBJ2-3,TRBD2
CASSIGGDHVSPLHF,TGTGCCAGCAGCATTGGGGGGGACCACGTTTCACCCCTCCACTTT,TRBV5-4,.,TRBJ1-6,.
CASSGQMNTEAFF,TGTGCCAGCAGTGGTCAGATGAACACTGAAGCTTTCTTT,TRBV2,.,TRBJ1-1,.
CSVYDGGNTIYF,TGCAGCGTTTATGACGGCGGAAACACCATATATTTT,TRBV29-1,.,TRBJ1-3,.
CASSQSSGNTIYF,TGCGCCAGCAGTCAATCTAGTGGAAACACCATATATTTT,TRBV23-1,.,TRBJ1-3,.
CASSQDSRGSPYNEQFF,TGCGCCAGCAGCCAAGATTCTAGGGGGAGTCCCTACAATGAGCAGTTCTTC,TRBV4-1,.,TRBJ2-1,.
CAVQGGRTDTQYF,TGTGCCGTACAGGGGGGTAGGACAGATACGCAGTATTTT,TRBV10-3,.,TRBJ2-3,TRBD1
CASSFTSAGELFF,TGTGCCAGCAGTTTTACCTCGGCCGGGGAGCTGTTTTTT,TRBV27,.,TRBJ2-2,.
CAWSGRTARENYGYTF,TGTGCCTGGAGTGGTAGGACGGCCAGGGAAAACTATGGCTACACCTTC,TRBV30,.,TRBJ1-2,.
CASSRRDATDTQYF,TGTGCCAGCAGCCGGCGGGACGCCACAGATACGCAGTATTTT,TRBV27,once,TRBJ2-3,.
CASNNRGPSTDTQYF,TGTGCCTCGAATAACAGGGGGCCTAGCACAGATACGCAGTATTTT,TRBV28,.,TRBJ2-3,TRBD1
CASSTQGGPLHF,TGTGCCAGCAGCACCCAGGGAGGACCCCTCCACTTT,TRBV9,.,TRBJ1-6,.
CASSQEISGSNQPQHF,TGCGCCAGCAGCCAAGAGATATCGGGGAGCAATCAGCCCCAGCATTTT,TRBV4-1,.,TRBJ1-5,.
CSARERETQYF,TGCAGTGCTAGAGAGCGGGAGACCCAGTACTTC,TRBV20-1,.,TRBJ2-5,.
CAWSLGSNQPQHF,TGTGCCTGGAGTCTCGGATCAAATCAGCCCCAGCATTTT,TRBV30,.,TRBJ1-5,.
CASTSLLEGMNTEAFF,TGTGCCAGTACCTCACTTTTAGAGGGGATGAACACTGAAGCTTTCTTT,TRBV19,.,TRBJ1-1,.
CASTPGQGRNEQYF,TGTGCCAGTACCCCCGGACAGGGACGAAACGAGCAGTACTTC,TRBV19,.,TRBJ2-7,TRBD1
CASSLSSGANVLTF,TGTGCCAGCAGTTTATCTTCTGGGGCCAACGTCCTGACTTTC,TRBV11-2,.,TRBJ2-6,.
CASSYRVSNQPQHF,TGTGCCAGCAGTTACAGGGTCAGCAATCAGCCCCAGCATTTT,TRBV6-5,.,TRBJ1-5,.
CASSPGLAGGLDTQYF,TGCGCCAGCAGCCCCGGACTAGCGGGGGGATTAGATACGCAGTATTTT,TRBV4-1,.,TRBJ2-3,TRBD2
CASSPPGLAFQETQYF,TGTGCCAGCAGCCCTCCGGGACTAGCGTTTCAAGAGACCCAGTACTTC,TRBV7-9,.,TRBJ2-5,TRBD2
CASRDGLAGVSGANVLTF,TGCGCCAGCAGGGATGGACTAGCGGGGGTCTCTGGGGCCAACGTCCTGACTTTC,TRBV5-1,.,TRBJ2-6,TRBD2
CASSPATGSNQPQHF,TGTGCCAGCAGCCCGGCCACAGGTAGCAATCAGCCCCAGCATTTT,TRBV5-8,.,TRBJ1-5,.
CASSHGDRSNQPQHF,TGTGCCAGCAGCCACGGAGACAGGAGCAATCAGCCCCAGCATTTT,TRBV3-1/TRBV3-2,.,TRBJ1-5,.
CASSVADSEAFF,TGTGCCAGCAGCGTAGCTGACAGTGAAGCTTTCTTT,TRBV9,.,TRBJ1-1,.
CASSWGRAVAEQYF,TGTGCCAGCAGTTGGGGCAGGGCTGTTGCCGAGCAGTACTTC,TRBV6-2/TRBV6-3,.,TRBJ2-7,.
CASSLATGIMRNTEAFF,TGTGCCAGCAGCTTGGCTACAGGGATTATGCGGAACACTGAAGCTTTCTTT,TRBV5-4,once,TRBJ1-1,.